Presented here are 21 T cell receptor beta chains from one specimen sequenced in a study of shared clonotypes between healthy human individuals. Sequenced by immunoSEQ multiplex PCR; TCRdb stores in-frame clones only, minus some. The sample lists approximately 530,000 clones, about 96% occurring once. The sequenced material came from naive CD4+ T cells sorted from blood. Subset denoted: CD45RA+ positively selected. The receptors stem from a woman aged 25 to 45 in good health.

The CDR3 here is CASSAQPSFNEQFF. In DNA form, the CDR3 reads TGTGCCAGCAGCGCCCAGCCCTCATTCAATGAGCAGTTCTTC. The chain employs TRBV6-1 and TRBJ2-1; D remains unclear. The CDR3 sequence is 14 residues long. Trimming took 6 bases from V and 6 from J, leaving 15 bases between them. CDR1 is MNHNS and CDR2 is SASEGT in the germline V gene.

V and J are TRBV28 and TRBJ1-2, with 8 bases that match TRBD1. CDR1 and CDR2 (germline): MDHEN, SYDVKM. This CDR3 has 13 residues. With 6 bases clipped from V and 4 bases from J, the junction kept 4 bases outside the gene matches. The CDR3 coding sequence is TGTGCCAGCAGAGGACAGGGACTCTATGGCTACACCTTC. Its translation: CASRGQGLYGYTF.

J is TRBJ1-5 and V is TRBV28; 8 bases are a match to TRBD1. Trimming removed 8 bases from V and 5 bases from J; junction bases left unmatched: 11. The CDR3 contains 15 residues. The V gene's germline CDR1 is MDHEN and CDR2 SYDVKM. The CDR3, as DNA: TGTGCCAGCGAGCCCACCGGGACAGGCTATCAGCCCCAGCATTTT. It codes for CASEPTGTGYQPQHF.

This rearrangement joins TRBV9 to TRBJ1-1; D remains ambiguous. Trimming removed 6 bases at V and 1 base at J, with 10 bases between. There are 13 residues in the CDR3. CDR1 is SGDLS, CDR2 YYNGEE, per germline. The CDR3 DNA reads as TGTGCCAGCAAGAGGGTACCGAACACTGAAGCTTTCTTT. It is translated as CASKRVPNTEAFF.

The chain recombines TRBV11-3 with TRBJ1-2, with D perhaps matching TRBD1 (6 bases). The ends were cut back, 1 base at V and 5 bases at J, with 8 bases in the middle. Looked up from germline, CDR1 is SGHNT and CDR2 is YENEEA. This CDR3 is 13 amino acids long. CDR3 residues: CASSLAQGYGYTF. In nucleotides, the CDR3 is TGTGCCAGCAGCTTAGCCCAGGGGTATGGCTACACCTTC.

The rearrangement uses TRBV11-2 and TRBJ2-7, with D unresolved. V dropped 4 bases and J dropped 3 bases, with 13 bases sitting between them. Per germline, CDR1 SGHAT and CDR2 FQNNGV. CDR3 length equals 14 residues. In DNA, the CDR3 is TGTGCCAGCAGCTCCCGGACGCCTAGCTACGAGCAGTACTTC. It codes for CASSSRTPSYEQYF.

This chain uses TRBV7-3 with TRBJ1-3; D uncertain. The CDR3 runs 14 residues. Trimming cost V 3 bases and J 0 bases, with 6 bases left between them. Germline CDR1 reads SGHTA; CDR2 reads FQGTGA. As DNA, the CDR3 is TGTGCCAGCAGCTTGGGAACCTCTGGAAACACCATATATTTT. Its protein is CASSLGTSGNTIYF. Combining the CDR3 with reference TRBV7-3 and TRBJ1-3 gives the whole variable domain GAGVSQTPSNKVTEKGKYVELRCDPISGHTALYWYRQSLGQGPEFLIYFQGTGAADDSGLPNDRFFAVRPEGSVSTLKIQRTERGDSAVYLCASSLGTSGNTIYFGEGSWLTVV.

The chain recombines TRBV6-6 with TRBJ1-1; no clear D. This CDR3 is 14 amino acids long. Trimming took 6 bases from V and 0 from J, leaving 11 bases between them. Germline V gene data show CDR1 as MNHNY and CDR2 as SVGAGI (reference sequence). The CDR3 nucleotides are TGTGCCAGCAGCCCAGGACCCATGAACACTGAAGCTTTCTTT. This translates into CASSPGPMNTEAFF.

The chain uses TRBV27 and TRBJ2-3; D gene uncertain. This CDR3 spans 12 amino acids. Germline V gene sequence: CDR1 MNHEY, CDR2 SMNVEV (reference sequence). The ends were cut back, 1 base at V and 4 bases at J, with 3 bases in the middle. This CDR3 is CASSLYPDTQYF. For the CDR3, the DNA is TGTGCCAGCAGTTTATACCCAGATACGCAGTATTTT.

V usage is TRBV7-8 and J usage is TRBJ1-1; D remains ambiguous. V lost 4 bases and J 0 bases, leaving 12 bases between the germline ends. CDR1 is SGHVS and CDR2 is FQNEAQ in the germline V gene. The CDR3 loop spans 15 amino acids. CDR3 sequence: CASSSTVVVNTEAFF. The CDR3 DNA follows: TGTGCCAGCAGCTCGACTGTGGTGGTGAACACTGAAGCTTTCTTT.

The V call is TRBV6-4, the J call TRBJ2-1; tentatively, D is TRBD2 (6 bases). This CDR3 contains 15 residues. The V end was cut by 0 bases, the J end by 5 bases, with 11 bases between. CDR1 is MRHNA and CDR2 is SNTAGT in the germline V gene. The CDR3 protein is CASSDSGGAHNEQFF. In DNA, the CDR3 is TGTGCCAGCAGTGACTCTGGCGGGGCCCACAATGAGCAGTTCTTC.

The chain combines TRBV4-2 with TRBJ2-7; TRBD1 aligns across 9 bases. This CDR3 is 15 amino acids long. V was clipped by 3 bases and J by 9 bases; unmatched bases: 12. Germline V gene lookup returns CDR1 LGHNA and CDR2 YNFKEQ. CDR3 sequence reads: CASSHSWTGAHGQYF. In DNA form, the CDR3 reads TGTGCCAGCAGCCATTCGTGGACAGGGGCGCACGGGCAGTACTTC.

The chain employs TRBV19 and TRBJ2-5, with D hard to call. Germline values: CDR1 LNHDA, CDR2 SQIVND (reference sequence). V was trimmed by 5 bases and J by 7 bases, leaving 11 bases between them. CDR3 length: 12 amino acids. The CDR3 here is CASSEVSGTQYF. CDR3 DNA sequence: TGTGCCAGTAGTGAAGTATCAGGGACCCAGTACTTC. The full variable domain, rest sourced from reference TRBV19 and TRBJ2-5, is DGGITQSPKYLFRKEGQNVTLSCEQNLNHDAMYWYRQDPGQGLRLIYYSQIVNDFQKGDIAEGYSVSREKKESFPLTVTSAQKNPTAFYLCASSEVSGTQYFGPGTRLLVL.

The J gene is TRBJ1-2, the V gene TRBV4-1; the D gene is possibly TRBD1 (5 bases). The CDR3 spans 15 residues. Germline CDR1 is MGHRA and CDR2 is YSYEKL. V was cut by 2 bases and J by 6 bases, with 16 bases left in between. The CDR3 nucleotides are TGCGCCAGCAGCCAACCAACAGGCCCTTCGGATGGCTACACCTTC. Its protein product is CASSQPTGPSDGYTF.

The V call is TRBV5-1, the J call TRBJ2-1; TRBD1 agrees at 9 bases. Losses at the gene ends were 3 bases for V and 4 bases for J; bases not matched to a gene: 5. Germline V gene lookup returns CDR1 SGHRS and CDR2 YFSETQ. The CDR3 loop spans 15 amino acids. Here the CDR3 reads CASSWGDREYNEQFF. As DNA, the CDR3 is TGCGCCAGCAGCTGGGGGGACAGGGAATACAATGAGCAGTTCTTC.

The gene calls are TRBV27 and TRBJ2-4; the D is unclear. The V end was cut by 8 bases, the J end by 2 bases, with 13 bases between. The germline gives CDR1 MNHEY, CDR2 SMNVEV (reference sequence). This CDR3 has 14 amino acids. CDR3 in DNA: TGTGCCAGCCGCCCTAGTGGGTCCAAAAACATTCAGTACTTC. It specifies CASRPSGSKNIQYF.

J is TRBJ2-2 and V is TRBV7-9, with D perhaps TRBD1 or TRBD2 (5 bases each). Per the germline V gene, CDR1 is SEHNR and CDR2 is FQNEAQ (reference sequence). V lost 4 bases and J 1 base, leaving 16 bases between the germline ends. The CDR3 spans 17 residues. CDR3 loop: CASSSPLGPKNTGELFF. CDR3 bases: TGTGCCAGCAGCTCGCCCCTGGGACCAAAGAACACCGGGGAGCTGTTTTTT.

V usage is TRBV6-6 and J usage is TRBJ2-1, with 13 bases fitting TRBD2. Trimming removed 6 bases from V and 9 bases from J; junction bases left unmatched: 11. Looked up from germline, CDR1 is MNHNY and CDR2 is SVGAGI (reference sequence). This CDR3 region has 16 residues. The CDR3 protein is CASRRTSGRAGIEQFF. The CDR3 region has the DNA TGTGCCAGCAGACGAACTAGCGGGAGGGCCGGAATTGAGCAGTTCTTC.

The rearrangement joins TRBV2 to TRBJ2-5; D gene unclear. This CDR3 has 13 residues. Germline values: CDR1 SNHLY, CDR2 FYNNEI. The germline V and J ends were trimmed by 7 bases and 4 bases, with 13 bases remaining between them. This CDR3 reads CASNPQVGETQYF. CDR3 sequence (DNA): TGTGCCAGCAACCCACAAGTAGGAGAGACCCAGTACTTC.

The chain is built from TRBV6-5 and TRBJ2-5; 11 bases fit TRBD1. With 6 bases clipped from V and 4 bases from J, the junction kept 7 bases outside the gene matches. This CDR3 spans 15 amino acids. The germline CDR1 and CDR2 sequences are MNHEY and SVGAGI. The CDR3 protein is CASRSGQGARETQYF. In nucleotides, the CDR3 is TGTGCCAGCAGATCTGGACAGGGGGCCAGAGAGACCCAGTACTTC.

This clone was seen a single time. This chain joins TRBV5-1 and TRBJ2-3, with 11 nucleotides matching TRBD1. The ends lost 4 bases at V and 3 bases at J; junction bases unmatched: 7. Germline V lookup: CDR1 SGHRS, CDR2 YFSETQ. The CDR3 length is 16 residues. As DNA, the CDR3 is TGCGCCAGCAGCGTTAGCGGGACAGGGGGGACAGATACGCAGTATTTT. Translating it yields CASSVSGTGGTDTQYF.